The TCR beta chain described here comes from a study of CD8 T cells in Susac syndrome. TCR beta sequences were obtained from blood CD8+ and CD4+ T cells. Healthy donors constituted the control group, matched for age and sex. Germline assignment: CDR1 LGHDT and CDR2 YNNKEL (reference sequence). Trimming shortened V by 1 base and J by 0 bases, and 8 bases separated the two germline ends. The CDR3 runs to 15 residues. An input of about 0.45 to 1 ug of RNA was subjected to reverse transcription using random hexamers. It was immunoSEQ multiplex PCR that amplified TCR beta CDR3 across 54 Vbeta and 13 Jbeta. TCRdb itself ran the immunoSEQ multiplex PCR reads through MiXCR, one entry per CDR3 protein. This sample has around 200,000 distinct CDR3 sequences, with 90% to 95% found just once.

The TCR originated in a human donor in good health. Input material: CD4+ T cells from PBMCs. The chain carries TRBV3-1 and TRBJ2-3; weak D call: TRBD1 (5 bases). CDR3: CASSQGQTSTDTQYF. The DNA of the CDR3 is TGTGCCAGCAGCCAAGGACAGACAAGCACAGATACGCAGTATTTT.